This entry features one TCR beta chain sequence. The clone's antigen remains unknown. No much larger clone is present one base from it, and per-base qualities are unavailable. The data belong to a study of blood T cell repertoires in COVID-19 (dated by TCRdb to between 2020 and 2021). Study-wide context: The collaborator samples originated in the United States, Italy and Spain and spanned the acute and convalescent phases of COVID-19. The prospective study material was composed of cDNA or gDNA derived from T cells, B-cell-depleted T cells, or PBMCs. The dataset comprised deeply sampled blood TCRbeta repertoires from subjects exposed to, actively infected with, or recovered from COVID-19. A freely available public database, intended as a resource for researchers studying the immune response to SARS-CoV-2, is where the repertoires were released. Samples were obtained from the ongoing ImmuneRACE study (first 160 participants) and from over 1,000 subjects provided by 6 global collaborators. Sample metadata almost always included a de-identified subject ID, COVID-19 status, age in years and sex. Where available, HLA class I and class II types were obtained from metadata supplied by the sample provider rather than from assay-based typing.

What the research found in general, with its limitations: How much clinical and demographic metadata was included differed by source and by participant, and the metadata was provided uncurated.

The CDR3 sequence holds 12 residues, the cysteine and phenylalanine included. The sequence is cut down to CDR3 DNA, 36 bases in frame from base 1. Relative to germline, V is missing 10 bases and J is missing 13 bases, with 14 bases of the junction outside any gene match. For CDR1 and CDR2, the germline V gene lists MDHEN and SYDVKM. TCRbeta CDR3 regions were amplified from genomic DNA by means of the immunoSEQ Assay, a bias-controlled multiplex PCR. Per the authors' processing: The number of nucleated cells in each sample was estimated by amplification of reference gene primers within the assay. To quantify the absolute abundance of each unique TCRbeta CDR3 rearrangement, sequence reads were collapsed and filtered. For each sample, productive Simpson clonality was calculated by taking the square root of Simpson's diversity index across productive rearrangements. This is the immuneACCESS table as TCRdb keeps it, with only in-frame sequences that have V and J called. A part of the clones is gone; compared with another copy, unresolved V genes explain less than half, and the rest is unexplained. That table furnishes V, J and clone size, whereas the DNA furnished D and trimming. The sample table records around 100,000 clones; just under 85% of these occur just once. The top ten constitute approximately 3.4% of the sample.

Collaborating institutions collected whole blood in K2EDTA tubes following their own protocols. For TCRbeta analysis, collaborators shipped samples in one of three forms: frozen whole blood, isolated PBMCs, or DNA extracted from either of those sample types. This receptor was identified in a woman aged 80 or over with active or convalescent COVID-19. Specimen: peripheral blood. The chain couples TRBV28 to TRBJ1-2, and 8 bases in between align with TRBD1. The CDR3: CAKDRGPLTGTF. The nucleotides are TGTGCCAAAGACAGGGGCCCCCTCACTGGCACCTTC.